In this sample, the clone carrying this T cell receptor beta chain turned up many times. There were TCR beta CDR3 regions amplified from RNA transcripts. A first-round RT-PCR of the TCR CDR3 used the HTBI primer set. TCRdb reprocessed the multiplex PCR reads via MiXCR and lists one record per CDR3 protein. The sample consists of around 620,000 distinct CDR3 sequences, 40% to 55% of them appearing once. CDR3 length: 16 amino acids. The germline V gene has CDR1 SEHNR and CDR2 FQNEAQ (reference sequence). V dropped 4 bases and J dropped 0; count of bases not matched to a gene: 2. This entry comes from a study of T cells in Graves' hyperthyroidism and ophthalmopathy.

Sequenced: peripheral blood or thyroid tissue (not recorded which). The source is an adult woman with Graves' disease, either hyperthyroidism or ophthalmopathy (not recorded which). This chain connects TRBV7-9 to TRBJ2-6; TRBD1 agrees at 8 bases. CDR3: CASSWGQASGANVLTF. CDR3 coding DNA: TGTGCCAGCAGCTGGGGACAGGCCTCTGGGGCCAACGTCCTGACTTTC.